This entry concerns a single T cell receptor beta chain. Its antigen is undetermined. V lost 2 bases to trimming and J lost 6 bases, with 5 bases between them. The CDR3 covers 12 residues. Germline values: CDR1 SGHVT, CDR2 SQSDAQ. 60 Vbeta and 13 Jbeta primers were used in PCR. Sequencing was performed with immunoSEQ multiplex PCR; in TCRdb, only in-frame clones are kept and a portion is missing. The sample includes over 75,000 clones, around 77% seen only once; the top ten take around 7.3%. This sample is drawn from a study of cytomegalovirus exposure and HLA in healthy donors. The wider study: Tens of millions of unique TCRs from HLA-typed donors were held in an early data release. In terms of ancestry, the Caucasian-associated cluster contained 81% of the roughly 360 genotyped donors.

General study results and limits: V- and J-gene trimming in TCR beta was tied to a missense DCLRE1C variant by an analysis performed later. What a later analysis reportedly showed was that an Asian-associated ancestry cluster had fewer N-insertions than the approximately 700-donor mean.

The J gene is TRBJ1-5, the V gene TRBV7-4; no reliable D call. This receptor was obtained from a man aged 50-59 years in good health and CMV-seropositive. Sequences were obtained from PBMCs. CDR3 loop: CASSLNRQPQHF. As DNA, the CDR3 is TGTGCCAGCAGCTTAAATCGTCAGCCCCAGCATTTT.